This T cell receptor beta chain was identified during a study of read filtering for tumor transcriptome and immune sequencing. Study at large: By R-ISS, stages I, II and III held approximately 8, 16 and 7 patients. General study results and limits: Without single-read clonotypes, shared clonotype proportions correlated more between IR-seq and RNA-seq.

This clonotype has at least ten counts. Its cognate antigen is unknown. The CDR3 loop spans 15 amino acids. Trimming at V came to 1 base and at J to 2 bases, leaving 8 bases not matched to a gene. Germline V gives CDR1 SQVTM, CDR2 ANQGSEA. At the time of active disease, bone marrow was collected from every patient. This library used roughly 430 ng RNA and molecular barcoded adaptors spanning alpha/delta and beta/gamma chains. TCRdb called the reads again in MiXCR, with one record for every CDR3 protein. This sample has about 60,000 distinct CDR3 sequences, with approximately 15% found just once. The receptor's source is a donor aged 40 or older with multiple myeloma. The V and J genes are TRBV29-1 and TRBJ2-7; 7 nucleotides match TRBD1. Sequenced material: a population of CD138-negative cells sorted from bone marrow. The CDR3 DNA reads as TGCAGCGTTGAAGTACCGACAGGGATAGCCTACGAGCAGTACTTC. Translation gives CSVEVPTGIAYEQYF.